This TCR beta chain emerged from a study of neurological immune-mediated disorders. Points from the study as a whole: The study found the most TCR clonal expansion in HTLV-1-associated myelopathy and the least in multiple sclerosis, below healthy controls.

This clonotype was seen ten or more times. No antigen is known for it. The cDNA was synthesized by means of template-switch 5'RACE, which was carried out with 10-nucleotide random UMIs. Each CDR3 protein is one row after TCRdb ran MiXCR on the 5' RACE reads. The data hold fewer than 35,000 distinct CDR3 sequences, with 2.5% to 4% observed a single time. The germline V gene has CDR1 DFQATT and CDR2 SNEGSKA (reference sequence). The V and J ends lost 4 bases and 6 bases, in that order; junction bases with no gene match: 13. The CDR3 covers 17 residues. The clonotype comes from a woman in her twenties or thirties with multiple sclerosis. Sequencing was performed on PBMCs. The chain uses TRBV20-1 and TRBJ2-1, with 12 bases matching TRBD2. In DNA form, the CDR3 reads TGCAGTGCTAAACTAGCGGGGGGCCCGCGGAACGTCAATGAGCAGTTCTTC. Translation gives CSAKLAGGPRNVNEQFF.